This T cell receptor beta chain was found in a study of OX40 agonist ivuxolimab in advanced cancers. Study as a whole: The study gave patients intravenous ivuxolimab at 0.01 to 10 mg/kg every 2 weeks.

Trimming stripped 2 bases from V and 0 bases from J, with 5 bases between. CDR1 is ENHRY and CDR2 is SYGVKD in the germline V gene. CDR3 length: 13 residues. Sampling times: baseline, cycle 4 day 1, cycle 7 day 1. Here immunoSEQ multiplex PCR was the method, and the copy in TCRdb shows in-frame clones only, minus some. The top ten hold 9.5% to 13% of the sample, which has about 56,000 clones, 80% to 90% seen once. This sequence was found in an adult with an advanced solid tumor such as melanoma, head and neck, liver or kidney cancer. The sample in question was CD4+ or CD8+ T cells sorted from blood, obtained in a trial of the OX40 agonist ivuxolimab. The chain uses TRBV10-3 and TRBJ2-7; D remains ambiguous. CDR3 amino acids: CAISETLSYEQYF. The CDR3 DNA reads as TGTGCCATCAGTGAGACGCTCTCCTACGAGCAGTACTTC.